This T cell receptor (beta chain) was profiled in a study of T cell responses to AZD1222 COVID-19 vaccine. Repertoires were generated with immunoSEQ multiplex PCR, while TCRdb's copy carries only in-frame clones and drops some. The repertoire consists of roughly 100,000 clones, with approximately 96% occurring once and the leading ten covering 2% to 2.5%. The CDR3 extends over 15 amino acids. The germline gives CDR1 SNHLY, CDR2 FYNNEI. Trimming removed 3 bases from V and 4 bases from J, with 10 bases in between. Here the sequenced sample was peripheral blood, taken on day 0 of AZD1222 vaccination. This clonotype was sampled from an adult in good health. V is TRBV2 and J is TRBJ2-6; D is uncertain. CDR3 protein: CASSDGEAGANVLTF. In DNA, the CDR3 is TGTGCCAGCAGTGATGGGGAAGCAGGGGCCAACGTCCTGACTTTC.